This TCR beta chain was found in a study of blood T cell repertoires in COVID-19. Across the whole study: Researchers got acute and convalescent COVID-19 samples from the United States, Italy and Spain. Sample material is recorded as cDNA or gDNA derived from T cells, B-cell-depleted T cells, or PBMCs.

Study processing details: Nucleated cell counts were estimated from reference gene primer amplification. Clones were read by immunoSEQ multiplex PCR, and TCRdb kept only the in-frame ones, dropping some. The V and J calls and clone size are taken from that table; D and trimming were inferred from the DNA. Here the sample spans about 200,000 clones, 85% being singletons. Seattle-derived patients entered the study during active infection and were followed longitudinally. The CDR3 contains 16 residues. Trimming pared 5 bases from V and 0 bases from J, leaving 14 bases between. The germline gives CDR1 MDHEN, CDR2 SYDVKM.

The clonotype was recovered from a man aged 60 to 69 with COVID-19, enrolled during active disease. The rearrangement joins TRBV28 to TRBJ2-1, with a weak D call TRBD2 (6 bases). Source material: peripheral blood. CDR3 DNA sequence: TGTGCCAGCAGTGATCCGGGACTCGCCTCCTACAATGAGCAGTTCTTC. This sequence encodes CASSDPGLASYNEQFF.